The 29 T cell receptor beta chains below come from one sample, sequenced in a study of untreated major depressive disorder. Study-wide results and caveats: Compared with controls, depressed patients showed more TRBV05-01 (Vbeta 5.1) usage in CD4+ T cells.

Their target antigens are unknown. Assay: immunoSEQ multiplex PCR; the TCRdb copy retains only in-frame clones and omits some. The table includes 10,000 to 15,000 clones, under 95% detected once. Sequenced: CD4+ T cells from PBMCs. Receptors originate from a woman aged 30 to 39 with major depressive disorder.

The V and J genes are TRBV2 and TRBJ2-1; no clear D gene. Trimming shortened V by 4 bases and J by 0 bases, and 10 bases separated the two germline ends. This CDR3 spans 15 amino acids. Per germline, CDR1 SNHLY and CDR2 FYNNEI. DNA of the CDR3: TGTGCCAGCAGTGTCGGCACCGCCTCCTACAATGAGCAGTTCTTC. This codes for CASSVGTASYNEQFF.

The V and J genes are TRBV7-9 and TRBJ1-1, with D maybe TRBD1 (5 bases). The germline gives CDR1 SEHNR, CDR2 FQNEAQ (reference sequence). This CDR3 contains 14 residues. V was shortened by 4 bases and J by 4 bases, with 13 bases between the two germline ends. This chain's CDR3 is CASSYRGGVTEAFF. The CDR3, as DNA: TGTGCCAGCAGCTATAGGGGCGGCGTCACTGAAGCTTTCTTT.

The sample holds one count of this clone. The chain employs TRBV5-1 and TRBJ2-7; TRBD2 agrees at 9 bases. CDR3 length: 15 amino acids. The germline CDR1 and CDR2 sequences are SGHRS and YFSETQ. With V trimmed by 4 bases and J by 2 bases, 7 bases remained unmatched. The CDR3 loop is CASSLLAGGAYEQYF. In DNA form, the CDR3 reads TGCGCCAGCAGCCTACTAGCGGGCGGAGCCTACGAGCAGTACTTC.

The chain couples TRBV11-2 to TRBJ1-1; no definite D call. The V end lost 1 base, the J end lost 3 bases, and 12 bases lay between the germline ends. The CDR3 runs to 15 residues. CDR1 SGHAT and CDR2 FQNNGV come from the germline V gene. As DNA, the CDR3 is TGTGCCAGCAGCTTAGCCGGTGTTGGTTACACTGAAGCTTTCTTT. Amino acid sequence: CASSLAGVGYTEAFF.

The CDR3, as DNA: TGTGCCAGCAGTGAAGTAACTAACTATGGCTACACCTTC. It yields the protein CASSEVTNYGYTF. The genes are TRBV2 and TRBJ1-2; D is unclear. CDR1 is SNHLY and CDR2 is FYNNEI in the germline V gene. The CDR3 has 13 residues. Between the trimmed V and J ends, which lost 1 base and 0 bases, there was a span of 3 bases.

This clone has only one observation. The chain has TRBV10-1 and TRBJ1-5; D gene uncertain. V was pared by 8 bases and J by 1 base, with 9 bases between. Germline CDR1 is WNHNN and CDR2 is SYGVQD (reference sequence). The CDR3 loop spans 13 amino acids. CDR3 sequence reads: CASPRGSNQPQHF. The CDR3 DNA reads as TGCGCCAGCCCGCGGGGAAGCAATCAGCCCCAGCATTTT.

The chain joins TRBV11-2 to TRBJ1-5; the D is unclear. Germline assignment: CDR1 SGHAT and CDR2 FQNNGV. This CDR3 contains 13 residues. Between the trimmed V and J ends, which lost 5 bases and 0 bases, there was a span of 5 bases. CDR3 in DNA: TGTGCCAGCAGCGCACTTAGCAATCAGCCCCAGCATTTT. It specifies CASSALSNQPQHF.

This chain joins TRBV25-1 and TRBJ1-4, with 10 bases aligning to TRBD1. Germline CDR1 MGHDK, CDR2 SYGVNS. CDR3 length: 17 amino acids. V lost 6 bases and J lost 0; bases outside the gene matches: 7. The CDR3 bases are TGTGCCAGCAGAGCCGGGACAGGGGTCTCAACTAATGAAAAACTGTTTTTT. Translation: CASRAGTGVSTNEKLFF.

The chain carries TRBV19 and TRBJ2-7; TRBD2 aligns across 16 bases. Per germline, CDR1 LNHDA and CDR2 SQIVND (reference sequence). The V gene end was trimmed by 5 bases and the J gene end by 1 base; junction bases not matched to a gene: 5. The CDR3 runs to 17 residues. The CDR3 is CASSPGTSGRGSYEQYF. The CDR3 DNA reads as TGTGCCAGTAGTCCCGGGACTAGCGGGAGGGGATCCTACGAGCAGTACTTC.

This clone showed up just a few times. The rearrangement uses TRBV5-6 and TRBJ2-1; 12 nucleotides agree with TRBD1. Trimming at V came to 5 bases and at J to 8 bases, leaving 5 bases not matched to a gene. This CDR3 region has 14 residues. Germline V gene data show CDR1 as SGHDT and CDR2 as YYEEEE. The CDR3 coding sequence is TGTGCCAGCAGTGGGACAGGGGGCTATGATGAGCAGTTCTTC. Protein sequence: CASSGTGGYDEQFF.

The genes are TRBV5-5 and TRBJ2-2, with TRBD2 identical over 7 bases. The CDR3 contains 16 residues. The germline CDR1 and CDR2 sequences are SGHKS and YYEKEE (reference sequence). With V trimmed by 0 bases and J by 2 bases, 4 bases remained unmatched. The CDR3: CASSLGLAENTGELFF. The CDR3 DNA follows: TGTGCCAGCAGCTTGGGGCTAGCGGAAAACACCGGGGAGCTGTTTTTT. Based on the CDR3 plus reference TRBV5-5 and TRBJ2-2, the full variable domain is DAGVTQSPTHLIKTRGQQVTLRCSPISGHKSVSWYQQVLGQGPQFIFQYYEKEERGRGNFPDRFSARQFPNYSSELNVNALLLGDSALYLCASSLGLAENTGELFFGEGSRLTVL.

The J gene is TRBJ2-7, the V gene TRBV5-6; 11 nucleotides agree with TRBD2. CDR1 and CDR2 (germline): SGHDT, YYEEEE. J was trimmed by 7 bases and V by 3 bases; bases with no gene match: 12. This CDR3 spans 16 amino acids. For the CDR3, the DNA is TGTGCCAGCAGCTCTCGATTAGCGGGAGGGCCGGGGGAGCAGTACTTC. Its protein is CASSSRLAGGPGEQYF.

The V and J genes are TRBV29-1 and TRBJ2-7; 10 bases map to TRBD2. Looked up from germline, CDR1 is SQVTM and CDR2 is ANQGSEA. There are 17 residues in the CDR3. Germline trimming cut 5 bases from V and 7 bases from J; bases unmatched to any gene: 20. CDR3 nucleotide sequence: TGCAGCGTTTCCCAGAAGCAAAGCGGGAGGGCCCTGGGGGAGCAGTACTTC. Translation: CSVSQKQSGRALGEQYF.

The chain carries TRBV6-1 and TRBJ1-5; TRBD1 is a possible D gene (5 bases). With 4 bases removed from V and 3 bases from J, the gap between germline ends came to 10 bases. The CDR3 spans 14 residues. Germline V CDR1 and CDR2: MNHNS, SASEGT. CDR3 DNA: TGTGCCAGCAGTGTAACAGGTAACAATCAGCCCCAGCATTTT. Translating it yields CASSVTGNNQPQHF.

The table lists this clone with a count of one. This chain's CDR3 is CSASDNEQFF. Here the CDR3 DNA reads TGCAGTGCTAGCGACAATGAGCAGTTCTTC. V gene TRBV20-1 combines with J gene TRBJ2-1; D not certain. Trimming stripped 3 bases from V and 5 bases from J, with 2 bases between. CDR3 length equals 10 residues. The germline gives CDR1 DFQATT, CDR2 SNEGSKA (reference sequence).

The chain links TRBV4-3 to TRBJ1-1; no reliable D call. Germline lookup yields CDR1 LGHNA and CDR2 YSLEER. The CDR3 loop spans 14 amino acids. With 5 bases removed from V and 3 bases from J, the gap between germline ends came to 13 bases. The CDR3 nucleotides read TGCGCCAGCAGCTACTCGGAGGTCGACACTGAAGCTTTCTTT. This gives the protein CASSYSEVDTEAFF.

The chain is built from TRBV5-1 and TRBJ2-5, with 9 positions matching TRBD1. CDR1 and CDR2 (germline): SGHRS, YFSETQ. With V trimmed by 6 bases and J by 5 bases, 14 bases remained unmatched. The CDR3 covers 16 residues. Here the CDR3 DNA reads TGCGCCAGCACCCGCGGTACAGGGGGCGGGGAGGAGACCCAGTACTTC. Protein: CASTRGTGGGEETQYF.

V usage is TRBV5-3 and J usage is TRBJ2-4; TRBD2 agrees at 14 bases. TRBV5-3 is marked as an open reading frame, function uncertain. Trimming took 3 bases from V and 0 from J; bases not matched to a gene: 8. The CDR3 sequence is 19 residues long. The CDR3: CARSCLGLAGELAKNIQYF. The CDR3 DNA is TGTGCCAGAAGCTGTTTGGGACTAGCGGGAGAGTTAGCCAAAAACATTCAGTACTTC.

The chain combines TRBV6-5 with TRBJ2-7, with 9 bases matching TRBD2. V shed 6 bases and J 0 bases; nucleotides not matched to a gene: 6. The CDR3 contains 15 residues. From germline, CDR1 is MNHEY and CDR2 SVGAGI. The CDR3 coding sequence is TGTGCCAGCAGCCGAAGCGGGAGGTTCTCCTACGAGCAGTACTTC. This gives the protein CASSRSGRFSYEQYF.

The gene calls are TRBV19 and TRBJ1-3, with a tentative D call TRBD1 (5 bases). Trimming removed 2 bases at V and 9 bases at J, with 14 bases between. Per germline, CDR1 LNHDA and CDR2 SQIVND (reference sequence). There are 14 residues in the CDR3. The DNA of the CDR3 is TGTGCCAGTAGTATACCAGGGATCAAGACCACCATATATTTT. As protein: CASSIPGIKTTIYF.

The rearrangement joins TRBV19 to TRBJ1-2, with a weak D call TRBD1 (6 bases). Looked up from germline, CDR1 is LNHDA and CDR2 is SQIVND (reference sequence). V lost 5 bases to trimming and J lost 0 bases, with 10 bases between them. The CDR3 covers 14 residues. The CDR3 DNA sequence: TGTGCCAGTAGTCGGGGGGCGACTAACTATGGCTACACCTTC. Protein product: CASSRGATNYGYTF.

This chain links TRBV27 with TRBJ1-1; 10 nucleotides line up with TRBD1. Germline values: CDR1 MNHEY, CDR2 SMNVEV (reference sequence). Trimming at V came to 6 bases and at J to 4 bases, leaving 11 bases not matched to a gene. This CDR3 has 16 amino acids. The CDR3 loop reads CASRRRDRGSGTEAFF. The CDR3, as DNA: TGTGCCAGCAGACGCCGGGACAGGGGTTCTGGCACTGAAGCTTTCTTT.

The chain has TRBV6-5 and TRBJ2-1; unclear D gene. The CDR3 contains 14 residues. V was clipped by 10 bases and J by 3 bases, with 16 bases between them. CDR1 and CDR2 from the germline V gene are MNHEY and SVGAGI. The CDR3 spells CATHTTYNYNEQFF. The CDR3 DNA follows: TGTGCCACCCATACGACCTACAACTACAATGAGCAGTTCTTC.

The chain employs TRBV5-4 and TRBJ2-3, with 8 bases identical to TRBD2. The CDR3 has 16 residues. CDR1 and CDR2 (germline): SGHNT, YYREEE (reference sequence). Trimming removed 1 base from V and 0 bases from J; junction bases left unmatched: 4. CDR3 loop: CASSLLLAGSTDTQYF. Written as DNA, the CDR3 is TGTGCCAGCAGCTTGTTGCTAGCGGGTAGCACAGATACGCAGTATTTT.

The chain links TRBV5-4 to TRBJ2-1, with D perhaps TRBD1 or TRBD2 (5 bases each). V was trimmed by 3 bases and J by 15 bases, leaving 16 bases between them. Germline V lookup: CDR1 SGHNT, CDR2 YYREEE (reference sequence). This CDR3 has 12 amino acids. Here the CDR3 reads CASSSRDAELFF. CDR3 nucleotides: TGTGCCAGCAGCTCCCGGGACGCCGAACTGTTCTTC.

The CDR3 is CASSSLAGGGETQYF. In DNA, the CDR3 is TGTGCCAGCAGTTCTCTAGCGGGAGGAGGGGAGACCCAGTACTTC. V is TRBV6-5 and J is TRBJ2-5; 11 bases fit TRBD2. V was pared by 4 bases and J by 5 bases, with 6 bases of the junction left unmatched. There are 15 residues in the CDR3. Germline loops: CDR1 MNHEY, CDR2 SVGAGI.

The V call is TRBV6-4, the J call TRBJ2-7, with D perhaps given as TRBD1 or TRBD2 (5 bases each). This CDR3 region has 15 residues. The V gene's germline CDR1 is MRHNA and CDR2 SNTAGT. V lost 0 bases and J lost 3, with 12 bases in between. The CDR3 bases are TGTGCCAGCAGTGACTCGAGGGGACCCTACTACGAGCAGTACTTC. It translates to CASSDSRGPYYEQYF.

The chain uses TRBV6-4 and TRBJ2-2; no reliable D call. The CDR3 is made up of 14 amino acids. Germline CDR1 is MRHNA and CDR2 is SNTAGT. V was pared by 5 bases and J by 5 bases, with 12 bases between. CDR3 bases: TGTGCCAGCAGTCCTCAGTGGGGAACCGGGGAGCTGTTTTTT. This gives the protein CASSPQWGTGELFF.

The CDR3 sequence: CASSLGTGGYNEQFF. CDR3 sequence (DNA): TGTGCCAGCAGCTTAGGGACAGGGGGCTACAATGAGCAGTTCTTC. This chain joins TRBV11-1 and TRBJ2-1, with TRBD1 identical over 10 bases. The junction had 0 bases not matched to a gene; V was cut back by 1 base and J by 3 bases. Germline CDR1 SGHAT, CDR2 FQDESV (reference sequence). The CDR3 sequence is 15 residues long. The whole variable domain, remainder taken from reference TRBV11-1 and TRBJ2-1, is EAEVAQSPRYKITEKSQAVAFWCDPISGHATLYWYRQILGQGPELLVQFQDESVVDDSQLPKDRFSAERLKGVDSTLKIQPAELGDSAMYLCASSLGTGGYNEQFFGPGTRLTVL.